Presented here are 29 T cell receptor beta chains from one specimen sequenced in a study of cytomegalovirus exposure and HLA in healthy donors. The PCR used 60 Vbeta and 13 Jbeta primers. Produced via immunoSEQ multiplex PCR; TCRdb's table is partial and in-frame only. The table includes about 140,000 clones, approximately 70% detected once. What was sequenced was PBMCs. The origin of the receptors is a human donor in good health.

The chain carries TRBV5-8 and TRBJ2-1; 11 bases are a match to TRBD1. The germline CDR1 and CDR2 sequences are SGHTS and YDEGEE. The CDR3 totals 15 residues. Trimming cost V 7 bases and J 8 bases; bases outside gene matches: 11. The CDR3 DNA is TGTGCCAGCGGAACCGGACAGGGGGCGGCTGATGAGCAGTTCTTC. Its translation: CASGTGQGAADEQFF.

CDR3 sequence: CATAGEGGTEAFF. The CDR3 region has the DNA TGTGCCACCGCGGGGGAGGGGGGCACTGAAGCTTTCTTT. V usage is TRBV27 and J usage is TRBJ1-1, with D possibly TRBD1 on 6 matching bases. CDR1 and CDR2 (germline): MNHEY, SMNVEV (reference sequence). Trimming removed 10 bases at V and 4 bases at J, with 16 bases between. This CDR3 comprises 13 residues.

This chain links TRBV11-2 with TRBJ1-2, with a possible D match to TRBD1 (6 bases). CDR1 is SGHAT, CDR2 FQNNGV, per germline. Trimming cost V 5 bases and J 7 bases, with 20 bases left between them. There are 15 residues in the CDR3. CDR3 DNA sequence: TGTGCCAGCAGCCCAGTCACAGGGATTAGGGGTGGCTACACCTTC. This translates into CASSPVTGIRGGYTF.

The chain carries TRBV10-2 and TRBJ1-2; TRBD1 might be the D (6 bases). The CDR3 is 14 amino acids. V gave up 6 bases and J gave up 6 bases, with 17 bases separating them. The germline V gene encodes CDR1 WSHSY and CDR2 SAAADI. The CDR3 is CASSQPETGDGYTF. CDR3 bases: TGCGCCAGCAGCCAGCCGGAGACAGGAGATGGCTACACCTTC.

In this sample, this clone turned up once. The gene calls are TRBV5-6 and TRBJ2-7; D is perhaps TRBD1 (6 bases). V was trimmed by 0 bases and J by 1 base, leaving 17 bases between them. CDR1 is SGHDT, CDR2 YYEEEE, per germline. The CDR3 sequence is 17 residues long. The CDR3 nucleotides read TGTGCCAGCAGCTTGGGATCGGCAGGGGTCTTTTCCTACGAGCAGTACTTC. Translating gives CASSLGSAGVFSYEQYF.

The rearrangement uses TRBV10-3 and TRBJ1-5, with TRBD1 identical over 9 bases. Trimming cost V 6 bases and J 4 bases; bases outside gene matches: 7. The germline V gene encodes CDR1 ENHRY and CDR2 SYGVKD. The CDR3 length is 15 residues. This CDR3 reads CAIRETGTGNQPQHF. The CDR3 DNA sequence: TGTGCCATCAGAGAAACCGGGACAGGGAATCAGCCCCAGCATTTT.

The rearrangement uses TRBV11-2 and TRBJ2-7; TRBD1 aligns across 8 bases. Trimming at V came to 5 bases and at J to 6 bases, leaving 9 bases not matched to a gene. This CDR3 is built from 14 residues. CDR1 and CDR2 from the germline V gene are SGHAT and FQNNGV. The CDR3 loop is CASSTAGTGAEQYF. CDR3 coding DNA: TGTGCCAGCAGCACCGCCGGGACAGGAGCCGAGCAGTACTTC.

The chain recombines TRBV28 with TRBJ1-1; D is uncertain. Trimming left V 2 bases short and J 5 bases short, with 9 bases between. There are 13 residues in the CDR3. Germline lookup yields CDR1 MDHEN and CDR2 SYDVKM. CDR3 nucleotide sequence: TGTGCCAGCAGTTTAGGGAGAAGGACTGAAGCTTTCTTT. It is translated as CASSLGRRTEAFF. The variable domain in full, completed from reference TRBV28 and TRBJ1-1, reads DVKVTQSSRYLVKRTGEKVFLECVQDMDHENMFWYRQDPGLGLRLIYFSYDVKMKEKGDIPEGYSVSREKKERFSLILESASTNQTSMYLCASSLGRRTEAFFGQGTRLTVV.

This sequence joins TRBV5-6 and TRBJ1-4; D may be TRBD1 (5 bases). Germline CDR1 is SGHDT and CDR2 is YYEEEE. The CDR3 extends over 16 amino acids. V was clipped by 0 bases and J by 0 bases, with 9 bases between them. CDR3 loop: CASSLGQYATNEKLFF. The CDR3 DNA follows: TGTGCCAGCAGCTTGGGACAGTACGCAACTAATGAAAAACTGTTTTTT.

The genes are TRBV30 and TRBJ1-5; the D gene is possibly TRBD1 (5 bases). V dropped 3 bases and J dropped 2 bases, with 8 bases sitting between them. Germline V gene sequence: CDR1 GTSNPN, CDR2 SVGIG (reference sequence). The CDR3 has 13 amino acids. In DNA, the CDR3 is TGTGCCTGGAGAATAGGGGGCAATCAGCCCCAGCATTTT. This sequence encodes CAWRIGGNQPQHF.

This chain connects TRBV5-1 to TRBJ1-1; D gene unclear. Trimming removed 0 bases at V and 1 base at J, with 16 bases between. This CDR3 is built from 17 residues. CDR1 is SGHRS, CDR2 YFSETQ, per germline. CDR3 region: CASSLGWVTDQNTEAFF. In nucleotides, the CDR3 is TGCGCCAGCAGCTTGGGGTGGGTCACAGACCAGAACACTGAAGCTTTCTTT.

The gene calls are TRBV6-6 and TRBJ2-1; 11 nucleotides align to TRBD2. CDR1 is MNHNY and CDR2 is SVGAGI in the germline V gene (reference sequence). The ends lost 5 bases at V and 7 bases at J; junction bases unmatched: 7. This CDR3 comprises 15 residues. As DNA, the CDR3 is TGTGCCAGCAGTGACACTAGCGGGGGAAAAAATGAGCAGTTCTTC. Amino acid sequence: CASSDTSGGKNEQFF.

The rearrangement joins TRBV6-1 to TRBJ2-7; TRBD2 is a possible D gene (5 bases). Germline CDR1 is MNHNS and CDR2 is SASEGT. Trimming pared 6 bases from V and 2 bases from J, leaving 17 bases between. CDR3 size: 15 residues. CDR3 coding DNA: TGTGCCAGCAGCAAAAGCGGAGCTAGTCCCTACGAGCAGTACTTC. It translates to CASSKSGASPYEQYF.

The chain joins TRBV6-1 to TRBJ1-4; 10 nucleotides line up with TRBD1. Trimming removed 6 bases from V and 8 bases from J; junction bases left unmatched: 9. CDR3 size: 15 residues. Germline V lookup: CDR1 MNHNS, CDR2 SASEGT. CDR3 residues: CASRLAGTGEEKLFF. In DNA, the CDR3 is TGTGCCAGCAGACTAGCCGGGACAGGGGAAGAAAAACTGTTTTTT.

The chain has TRBV18 and TRBJ2-1; 7 bases are shared with TRBD2. The junction had 13 bases not matched to a gene; V was cut back by 6 bases and J by 2 bases. This CDR3 has 17 residues. Germline V gene sequence: CDR1 KGHSH, CDR2 LQKENI. CDR3 DNA: TGTGCCAGCTCCCAGTCTGTACGGGGAGGGCCCTACAATGAGCAGTTCTTC. This translates into CASSQSVRGGPYNEQFF.

The chain joins TRBV2 to TRBJ2-1; perhaps TRBD1 as D (6 bases). CDR1 SNHLY and CDR2 FYNNEI come from the germline V gene. The CDR3 extends over 13 amino acids. V was clipped by 5 bases and J by 6 bases, with 11 bases between them. The CDR3, as DNA: TGTGCCAGCAGTTACAGGGATGGCAATGAGCAGTTCTTC. As protein: CASSYRDGNEQFF.

The rearrangement links TRBV28 to TRBJ2-1; perhaps TRBD1 as D (6 bases). The CDR3 length is 15 residues. The V gene's germline CDR1 is MDHEN and CDR2 SYDVKM. V lost 3 bases, J lost 7 bases, and 16 bases lay in between. CDR3 protein: CASSLRQARGNEQFF. The DNA of the CDR3 is TGTGCCAGCAGTTTGCGGCAGGCAAGGGGGAATGAGCAGTTCTTC.

The table lists this clone with a few counts. Other DNA variants within this sample encode the same CDR3. This sequence joins TRBV2 and TRBJ1-1, with no clear D. CDR3 size: 14 residues. The germline V gene has CDR1 SNHLY and CDR2 FYNNEI. Trimming shortened V by 4 bases and J by 1 base, and 10 bases separated the two germline ends. This CDR3 is CASSAEGANTEAFF. The CDR3 DNA reads TGTGCCAGCAGTGCGGAGGGAGCGAACACTGAAGCTTTCTTT.

This sequence joins TRBV5-1 and TRBJ2-5; D is perhaps TRBD2 (5 bases). The germline CDR1 and CDR2 sequences are SGHRS and YFSETQ. Trimming took 4 bases from V and 1 from J, leaving 11 bases between them. The CDR3 has 14 amino acids. The CDR3 loop is CASSDTSVQETQYF. The CDR3 DNA reads as TGCGCCAGCAGCGATACTAGTGTCCAAGAGACCCAGTACTTC.

The CDR3 protein is CASSWTTGTTDTQYF. CDR3 DNA sequence: TGTGCCAGCAGCTGGACCACAGGTACCACAGATACGCAGTATTTT. This chain uses TRBV7-6 with TRBJ2-3; weak D call: TRBD1 (5 bases). The V end lost 4 bases, the J end lost 2 bases, and 13 bases lay between the germline ends. The length of the CDR3 is 15 residues. The germline V gene encodes CDR1 SGHVS and CDR2 FNYEAQ.

This clone was recorded a few times. This rearrangement joins TRBV27 to TRBJ2-7, with TRBD2 matching over 8 bases. CDR3 length: 14 amino acids. The junction had 4 bases not matched to a gene; V was cut back by 3 bases and J by 3 bases. From germline, CDR1 is MNHEY and CDR2 SMNVEV (reference sequence). The CDR3 DNA is TGTGCCAGCAGTTTGACTAGCGACGTCTACGAGCAGTACTTC. It yields the protein CASSLTSDVYEQYF.

The chain joins TRBV9 to TRBJ1-2; 8 bases line up with TRBD1. This CDR3 contains 14 residues. CDR1 SGDLS and CDR2 YYNGEE come from the germline V gene. Trimming took 4 bases from V and 5 from J; bases not matched to a gene: 7. CDR3 DNA: TGTGCCAGCAGCTCCGGACAGGGAAGGTATGGCTACACCTTC. This encodes CASSSGQGRYGYTF.

The chain has TRBV10-3 and TRBJ2-2; 7 bases line up with TRBD2. The CDR3 has 17 residues. J gave up 7 bases and V 2 bases, and 13 bases lay outside the gene matches. Germline loops: CDR1 ENHRY, CDR2 SYGVKD. This CDR3 is CAISEPAGGSEVGELFF. Here the CDR3 DNA reads TGTGCCATCAGTGAGCCGGCTGGCGGGAGCGAGGTCGGGGAGCTGTTTTTT.

The chain employs TRBV5-1 and TRBJ1-1; 9 bases align to TRBD1. V gave up 3 bases and J gave up 7 bases; unmatched junction bases: 7. Germline loops: CDR1 SGHRS, CDR2 YFSETQ. The CDR3 has 14 amino acids. The CDR3 region has the DNA TGCGCCAGCAGCTCACCGGGACAGGGCGGTGAAGCTTTCTTT. Protein: CASSSPGQGGEAFF.

The J gene is TRBJ2-3, the V gene TRBV11-3; perhaps TRBD2 as D (5 bases). The V gene's germline CDR1 is SGHNT and CDR2 YENEEA. This CDR3 is 16 amino acids long. V lost 5 bases and J 1 base, leaving 16 bases between the germline ends. The DNA for the CDR3 is TGTGCCAGCAGCCCCCCGCGAGGGAGAGGCACAGATACGCAGTATTTT. Its protein product is CASSPPRGRGTDTQYF. Combining the CDR3 with reference TRBV11-3 and TRBJ2-3 gives the whole variable domain EAGVVQSPRYKIIEKKQPVAFWCNPISGHNTLYWYLQNLGQGPELLIRYENEEAVDDSQLPKDRFSAERLKGVDSTLKIQPAELGDSAVYLCASSPPRGRGTDTQYFGPGTRLTVL.

This clone appeared a single time. This chain joins TRBV19 and TRBJ1-1; 8 positions agree with TRBD1. Losses at the gene ends were 7 bases for V and 4 bases for J; bases not matched to a gene: 8. This CDR3 has 14 residues. From germline, CDR1 is LNHDA and CDR2 SQIVND (reference sequence). CDR3 DNA: TGTGCCAGTACCAAGGACAGGGAGGGCACTGAAGCTTTCTTT. Translated, it gives CASTKDREGTEAFF.

The chain carries TRBV10-1 and TRBJ2-5; D not resolved. CDR1 WNHNN and CDR2 SYGVQD come from the germline V gene (reference sequence). The CDR3 spans 13 residues. Trimming pared 2 bases from V and 2 bases from J, leaving 6 bases between. The CDR3 sequence: CASSEGKQETQYF. The CDR3 coding sequence is TGCGCCAGCAGTGAGGGCAAGCAAGAGACCCAGTACTTC.

This clone has only one observation. The chain employs TRBV29-1 and TRBJ2-5, with TRBD1 matching 7 bases. The J segment lost 2 bases and the V segment lost 7 bases, leaving 1 base of the junction unmatched. The CDR3 consists of 11 residues. The germline gives CDR1 SQVTM, CDR2 ANQGSEA. CDR3 region: CSATGQETQYF. DNA for the CDR3: TGCAGCGCGACAGGGCAAGAGACCCAGTACTTC.

A remark on this clone: Other DNA sequences in this sample translate to the same CDR3. V is TRBV27 and J is TRBJ2-7; no definite D call. CDR1 and CDR2 (germline): MNHEY, SMNVEV (reference sequence). The CDR3 loop spans 12 amino acids. V was clipped by 4 bases and J by 0 bases, with 4 bases between them. The CDR3: CASSSSSYEQYF. Here the CDR3 DNA reads TGTGCCAGCAGTTCCAGCTCCTACGAGCAGTACTTC.